One sample yielded the 14 T cell receptor beta chains listed below, sequenced in a study of blood T cell repertoires in COVID-19. Sequencing used immunoSEQ multiplex PCR; TCRdb keeps in-frame clones, though not all of them. The data show about 64,000 clones, 84% seen once. Sequenced material: peripheral blood. These receptors were collected from a woman aged 60-75 years with acute or convalescent COVID-19.

The chain combines TRBV27 with TRBJ2-5; D unclear. The V gene's germline CDR1 is MNHEY and CDR2 SMNVEV (reference sequence). CDR3 size: 12 residues. V gave up 6 bases and J gave up 4 bases, with 9 bases separating them. CDR3 residues: CASRSPGETQYF. DNA of the CDR3: TGTGCCAGCAGGTCCCCCGGAGAGACCCAGTACTTC.

This clone showed up just once. The V call is TRBV6-4, the J call TRBJ2-3, with D perhaps matching TRBD2 (6 bases). The ends were cut back, 5 bases at V and 1 base at J, with 19 bases in the middle. In germline, CDR1 is MRHNA, CDR2 SNTAGT. This CDR3 is built from 17 residues. Here the CDR3 DNA reads TGTGCCAGCAGTTCCCACGCTCGGGGCGGGGGCACAGATACGCAGTATTTT. Amino acids: CASSSHARGGGTDTQYF.

V usage is TRBV5-4 and J usage is TRBJ2-2, with no clear D. V lost 0 bases to trimming and J lost 7 bases, with 4 bases between them. This CDR3 region has 12 residues. Germline V gives CDR1 SGHNT, CDR2 YYREEE (reference sequence). DNA for the CDR3: TGTGCCAGCAGCTTGGTCCGCGGGGAGCTGTTTTTT. It encodes CASSLVRGELFF.

The chain is built from TRBV5-1 and TRBJ1-2, with a tentative D call TRBD1 (5 bases). This CDR3 is built from 13 residues. The V end was cut by 2 bases, the J end by 6 bases, with 11 bases between. Per germline, CDR1 SGHRS and CDR2 YFSETQ. The CDR3 DNA reads TGCGCCAGCAGCTTCCGGGACTCCCATGGCTACACCTTC. It encodes CASSFRDSHGYTF.

The chain recombines TRBV5-4 with TRBJ2-7, with D perhaps TRBD2 (6 bases). Germline CDR1 and CDR2: SGHNT and YYREEE (reference sequence). The CDR3 consists of 14 residues. V was cut by 4 bases and J by 5 bases, with 16 bases left in between. The CDR3 loop reads CASSLGGGNNEQYF. The CDR3 DNA reads TGTGCCAGCAGCCTCGGTGGAGGGAACAACGAGCAGTACTTC.

V usage is TRBV2 and J usage is TRBJ2-2, with 7 bases matching TRBD1. J lost 2 bases, V lost 8 bases, and 5 bases had no gene match. The germline CDR1 and CDR2 sequences are SNHLY and FYNNEI. This CDR3 spans 14 amino acids. The CDR3 DNA sequence: TGTGCCAGCGAACGACAGGGAAACACCGGGGAGCTGTTTTTT. Translated, it gives CASERQGNTGELFF.

The V call is TRBV19, the J call TRBJ1-4; D unclear. V lost 7 bases and J 0 bases, leaving 15 bases between the germline ends. The CDR3 contains 16 residues. CDR1 is LNHDA and CDR2 is SQIVND in the germline V gene (reference sequence). In nucleotides, the CDR3 is TGTGCCAGTACCACTCACCCCATATCAACTAATGAAAAACTGTTTTTT. This codes for CASTTHPISTNEKLFF.

This chain connects TRBV7-2 to TRBJ2-1; 7 nucleotides match TRBD2. The V gene end was trimmed by 5 bases and the J gene end by 6 bases; junction bases not matched to a gene: 10. The CDR3 sequence is 15 residues long. Germline lookup yields CDR1 SGHTA and CDR2 FQGNSA. The DNA of the CDR3 is TGTGCCAGCAGCCCAGGGCGGCTAGCGGCCAATGAGCAGTTCTTC. This gives the protein CASSPGRLAANEQFF.

This chain links TRBV18 with TRBJ2-4; TRBD1 agrees at 9 bases. V trimming: 4 bases; J trimming: 1 base; junction bases outside the gene matches: 11. CDR1 is KGHSH, CDR2 LQKENI, per germline. This CDR3 region has 18 residues. Here the CDR3 reads CASSLGQGIVGAKNIQYF. In DNA form, the CDR3 reads TGTGCCAGCTCACTGGGACAGGGAATCGTCGGGGCCAAAAACATTCAGTACTTC.

The chain joins TRBV15 to TRBJ2-1, with a possible D match to TRBD2 (7 bases). The CDR3 totals 17 residues. The germline CDR1 and CDR2 sequences are LNHNV and YYDKDF (reference sequence). V gave up 3 bases and J gave up 0 bases, with 15 bases separating them. The CDR3 protein is CATSRGIGGASYNEQFF. The CDR3 nucleotides are TGTGCCACCAGCAGGGGAATAGGGGGGGCCTCCTACAATGAGCAGTTCTTC.

This chain connects TRBV11-3 to TRBJ1-6, with no clear D. Trimming cost V 1 base and J 8 bases, with 21 bases left between them. CDR1 and CDR2 (germline): SGHNT, YENEEA. CDR3 size: 18 residues. The CDR3 DNA sequence: TGTGCCAGCAGCTTAGCGCCCTCACCACTTCATATGGATTCACCCCTCCACTTT. Its protein is CASSLAPSPLHMDSPLHF.

The chain combines TRBV6-5 with TRBJ2-5; 10 nucleotides match TRBD1. Germline CDR1 is MNHEY and CDR2 is SVGAGI. The junction had 6 bases not matched to a gene; V was cut back by 6 bases and J by 5 bases. There are 14 residues in the CDR3. In DNA form, the CDR3 reads TGTGCCAGCAGAGACAGGGGGCGAGGGGAGACCCAGTACTTC. Protein product: CASRDRGRGETQYF.

This chain uses TRBV5-6 with TRBJ1-1; 7 nucleotides agree with TRBD1. The CDR3 runs to 15 residues. Trimming removed 3 bases from V and 2 bases from J; junction bases left unmatched: 7. The V gene's germline CDR1 is SGHDT and CDR2 YYEEEE. DNA for the CDR3: TGTGCCAGCAGCTCATGGGACAGACAAAACACTGAAGCTTTCTTT. Translated: CASSSWDRQNTEAFF. The full variable domain, rest sourced from reference TRBV5-6 and TRBJ1-1, is DAGVTQSPTHLIKTRGQQVTLRCSPKSGHDTVSWYQQALGQGPQFIFQYYEEEERQRGNFPDRFSGHQFPNYSSELNVNALLLGDSALYLCASSSWDRQNTEAFFGQGTRLTVV.

The chain has TRBV28 and TRBJ2-7, with unresolved D. The ends were cut back, 2 bases at V and 3 bases at J, with 5 bases in the middle. Germline CDR1 reads MDHEN; CDR2 reads SYDVKM. This CDR3 has 12 residues. DNA for the CDR3: TGTGCCAGCAGTTTAGTCGGCTACGAGCAGTACTTC. It is translated as CASSLVGYEQYF.